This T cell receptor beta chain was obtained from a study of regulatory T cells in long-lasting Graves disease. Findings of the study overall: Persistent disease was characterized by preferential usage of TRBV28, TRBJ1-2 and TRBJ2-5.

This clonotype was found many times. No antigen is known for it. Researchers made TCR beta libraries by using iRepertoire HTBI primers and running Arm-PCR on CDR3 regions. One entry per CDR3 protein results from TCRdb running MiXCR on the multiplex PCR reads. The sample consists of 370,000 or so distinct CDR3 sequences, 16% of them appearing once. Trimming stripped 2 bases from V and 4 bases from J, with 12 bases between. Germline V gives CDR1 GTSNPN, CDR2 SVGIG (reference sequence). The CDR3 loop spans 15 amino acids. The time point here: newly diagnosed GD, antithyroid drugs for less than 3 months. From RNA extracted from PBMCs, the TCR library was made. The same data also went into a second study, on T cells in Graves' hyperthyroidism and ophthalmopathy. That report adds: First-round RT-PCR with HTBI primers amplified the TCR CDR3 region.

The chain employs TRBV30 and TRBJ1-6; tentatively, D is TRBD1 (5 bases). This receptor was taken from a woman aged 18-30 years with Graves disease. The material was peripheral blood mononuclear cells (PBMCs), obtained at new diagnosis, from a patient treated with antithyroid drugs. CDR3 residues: CAWSSGGGYNSPLHF. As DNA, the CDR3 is TGTGCCTGGAGTTCCGGGGGGGGATATAATTCACCCCTCCACTTT. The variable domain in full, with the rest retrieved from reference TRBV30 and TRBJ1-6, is SQTIHQWPATLVQPVGSPLSLECTVEGTSNPNLYWYRQAAGRGLQLLFYSVGIGQISSEVPQNLSASRPQDRQFILSSKKLLLSDSGFYLCAWSSGGGYNSPLHFGNGTRLTVT.